This record looks at one T cell receptor (beta chain) sequence and its context. No antigen is known for it. PCR involved 60 Vbeta and 13 Jbeta primers. Produced via immunoSEQ multiplex PCR; TCRdb's table is partial and in-frame only. The table lists approximately 170,000 clones, about 82% of them singletons. The sample originates from a study of cytomegalovirus exposure and HLA in healthy donors. Study context: Among about 179 million T cells, an earlier analysis found around 100 million unique TCR beta sequences. Study-level results: Reports showed the classifier diagnosing cytomegalovirus status with high specificity and sensitivity. Testing in vitro showed a few CMV-associated chains specific for CMV antigens.

The germline V and J ends were trimmed by 4 bases and 5 bases, with 14 bases remaining between them. Looked up from germline, CDR1 is MNHEY and CDR2 is SVGAGI. This CDR3 contains 14 residues. The chain uses TRBV6-5 and TRBJ1-1, with D tentatively TRBD1 (6 bases). The material sequenced was PBMCs. The sequence derives from a woman younger than 30 in good health and CMV-seronegative. CDR3 in DNA: TGTGCCAGCAGTTCAAACAGGGATGGGACTGAAGCTTTCTTT. This translates into CASSSNRDGTEAFF.